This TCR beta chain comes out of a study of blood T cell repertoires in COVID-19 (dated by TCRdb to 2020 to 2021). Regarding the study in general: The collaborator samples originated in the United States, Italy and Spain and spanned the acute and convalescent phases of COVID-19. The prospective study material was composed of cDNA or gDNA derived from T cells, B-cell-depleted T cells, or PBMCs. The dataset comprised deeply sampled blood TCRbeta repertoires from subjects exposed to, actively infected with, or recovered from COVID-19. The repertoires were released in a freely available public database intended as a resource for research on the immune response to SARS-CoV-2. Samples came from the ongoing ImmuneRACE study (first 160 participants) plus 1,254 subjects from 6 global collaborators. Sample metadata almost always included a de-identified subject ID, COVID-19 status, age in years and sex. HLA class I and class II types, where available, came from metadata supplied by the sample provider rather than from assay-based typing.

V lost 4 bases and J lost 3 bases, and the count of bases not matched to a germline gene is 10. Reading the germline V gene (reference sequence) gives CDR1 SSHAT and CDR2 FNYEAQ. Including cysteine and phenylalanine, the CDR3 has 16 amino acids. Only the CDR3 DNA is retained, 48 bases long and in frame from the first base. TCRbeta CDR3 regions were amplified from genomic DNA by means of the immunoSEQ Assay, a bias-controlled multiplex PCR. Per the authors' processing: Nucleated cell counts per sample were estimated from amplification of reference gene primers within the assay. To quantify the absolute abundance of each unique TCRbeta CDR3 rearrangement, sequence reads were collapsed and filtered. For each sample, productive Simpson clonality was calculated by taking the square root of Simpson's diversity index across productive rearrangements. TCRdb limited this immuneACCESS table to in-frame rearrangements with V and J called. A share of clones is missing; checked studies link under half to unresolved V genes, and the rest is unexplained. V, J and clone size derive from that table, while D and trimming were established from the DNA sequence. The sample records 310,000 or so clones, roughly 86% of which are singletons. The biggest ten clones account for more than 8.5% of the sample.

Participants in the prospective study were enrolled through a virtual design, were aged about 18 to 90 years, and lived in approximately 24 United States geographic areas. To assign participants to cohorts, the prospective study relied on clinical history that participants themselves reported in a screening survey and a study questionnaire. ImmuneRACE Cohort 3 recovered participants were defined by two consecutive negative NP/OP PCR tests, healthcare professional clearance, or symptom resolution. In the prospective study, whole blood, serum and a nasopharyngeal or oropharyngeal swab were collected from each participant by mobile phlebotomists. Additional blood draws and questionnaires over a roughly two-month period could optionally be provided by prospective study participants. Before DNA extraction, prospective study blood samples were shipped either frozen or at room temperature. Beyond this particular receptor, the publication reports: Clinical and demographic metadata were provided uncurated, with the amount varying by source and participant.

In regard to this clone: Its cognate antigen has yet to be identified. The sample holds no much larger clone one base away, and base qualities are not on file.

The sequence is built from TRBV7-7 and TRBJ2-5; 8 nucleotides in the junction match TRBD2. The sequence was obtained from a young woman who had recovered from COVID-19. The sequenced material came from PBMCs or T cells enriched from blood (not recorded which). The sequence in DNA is TGTGCCAGCAGCTCCTCAATAGCGGGGTGGGAAGAGACCCAGTACTTC. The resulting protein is CASSSSIAGWEETQYF.